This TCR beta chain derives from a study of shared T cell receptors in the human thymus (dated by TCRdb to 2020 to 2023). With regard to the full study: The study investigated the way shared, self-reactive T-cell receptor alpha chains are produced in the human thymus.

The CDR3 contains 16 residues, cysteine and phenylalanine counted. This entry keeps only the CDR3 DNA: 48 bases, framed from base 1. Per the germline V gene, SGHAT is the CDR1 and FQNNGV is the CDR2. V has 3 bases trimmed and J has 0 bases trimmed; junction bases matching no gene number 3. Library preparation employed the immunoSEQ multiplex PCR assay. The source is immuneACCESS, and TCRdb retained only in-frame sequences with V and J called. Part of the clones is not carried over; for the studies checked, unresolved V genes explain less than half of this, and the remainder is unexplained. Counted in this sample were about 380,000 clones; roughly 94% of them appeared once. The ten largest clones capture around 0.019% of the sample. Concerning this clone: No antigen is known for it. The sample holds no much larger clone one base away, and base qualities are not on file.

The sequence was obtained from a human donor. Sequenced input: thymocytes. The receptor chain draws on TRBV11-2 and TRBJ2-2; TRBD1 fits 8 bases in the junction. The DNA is TGTGCCAGCAGCTTCGAACAGGGGGCGAACACCGGGGAGCTGTTTTTT. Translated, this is CASSFEQGANTGELFF.